Following are 21 T cell receptor beta chains from one sample sequenced in a study of identical twins. TCRdb re-called the 5' RACE reads with MiXCR, one entry per CDR3 protein. The sample contains 700,000 or so distinct CDR3 sequences, less than 10% of which appear only once. The same data also went into a second study, on yellow fever vaccine responses in identical twins.

Sequenced sample: PBMCs. These receptors all stem from a woman between 18 and 29 years old in good health.

The CDR3 sequence: CASSYSGFTEAFF. Written as DNA, the CDR3 is TGTGCCAGCAGTTATTCCGGGTTTACTGAAGCTTTCTTT. The chain employs TRBV6-2 or TRBV6-3 and TRBJ1-1; no definite D call. V gave up 3 bases and J gave up 5 bases, with 10 bases separating them. CDR1 and CDR2 (germline): MNHEY, SVGEGT. The CDR3 length is 13 residues.

This clonotype was recorded a few times. V usage is TRBV7-6 and J usage is TRBJ2-7; possible D gene TRBD1, 6 bases. V lost 2 bases and J 3 bases, leaving 8 bases between the germline ends. This CDR3 spans 13 amino acids. CDR1 SGHVS and CDR2 FNYEAQ come from the germline V gene. The CDR3 region has the DNA TGTGCCAGCAGCTTACAGGGACACTACGAGCAGTACTTC. This codes for CASSLQGHYEQYF.

This clonotype was seen more than once but under ten times. V is TRBV5-4 and J is TRBJ2-2; 7 nucleotides align to TRBD2. The CDR3 runs to 15 residues. Germline V CDR1 and CDR2: SGHNT, YYREEE (reference sequence). V dropped 3 bases and J dropped 4; count of bases not matched to a gene: 6. The CDR3 nucleotides read TGTGCCAGCAGCTCCGGGACTATATTCACCGGGGAGCTGTTTTTT. Translated: CASSSGTIFTGELFF. Full variable domain (outside the CDR3, taken from reference TRBV5-4 and TRBJ2-2): ETGVTQSPTHLIKTRGQQVTLRCSSQSGHNTVSWYQQALGQGPQFIFQYYREEENGRGNFPPRFSGLQFPNYSSELNVNALELDDSALYLCASSSGTIFTGELFFGEGSRLTVL.

There are many counts of this clonotype. This chain uses TRBV28 with TRBJ1-1, with D tentatively TRBD1 (5 bases). The germline V gene has CDR1 MDHEN and CDR2 SYDVKM. The CDR3 sequence is 14 residues long. Deletions cut 8 bases from V and 0 bases from J, with 13 bases between. The CDR3 nucleotides read TGTGCCAGCTCCGGCGGGGCTCTGAACACTGAAGCTTTCTTT. Encoded protein: CASSGGALNTEAFF. Complete variable domain (other parts from reference TRBV28 and TRBJ1-1): DVKVTQSSRYLVKRTGEKVFLECVQDMDHENMFWYRQDPGLGLRLIYFSYDVKMKEKGDIPEGYSVSREKKERFSLILESASTNQTSMYLCASSGGALNTEAFFGQGTRLTVV.

The chain is built from TRBV11-2 and TRBJ2-1, with TRBD1 matching over 9 bases. CDR1 is SGHAT and CDR2 is FQNNGV in the germline V gene. V was clipped by 1 base and J by 6 bases; unmatched bases: 7. This CDR3 spans 16 amino acids. The CDR3 region has the DNA TGTGCCAGCAGCTTAGTATGGGGACAGGGTGGCAATGAGCAGTTCTTC. This sequence encodes CASSLVWGQGGNEQFF.

This clonotype was seen ten or more times. The chain is built from TRBV12-3 or TRBV12-4 and TRBJ1-6, with D unclear. V was clipped by 7 bases and J by 7 bases, with 14 bases between them. The CDR3 spans 14 residues. DNA for the CDR3: TGTGCCAGCATTCCGGGGATCGAGAATTCACCCCTCCACTTT. It is translated as CASIPGIENSPLHF.

This clonotype was seen a few times. This rearrangement joins TRBV9 to TRBJ1-1; 8 nucleotides match TRBD1. The germline V gene encodes CDR1 SGDLS and CDR2 YYNGEE. The CDR3 extends over 12 amino acids. The junction had 3 bases not matched to a gene; V was cut back by 4 bases and J by 7 bases. The CDR3 DNA sequence: TGTGCCAGCAGCAATACAGGGGGTGAAGCTTTCTTT. This gives the protein CASSNTGGEAFF.

This chain connects TRBV25-1 to TRBJ1-1; TRBD1 is a possible D gene (6 bases). This CDR3 is built from 16 residues. V was cut by 5 bases and J by 0 bases, with 16 bases left in between. From germline, CDR1 is MGHDK and CDR2 SYGVNS. The CDR3 bases are TGTGCCAGCAGTCGGGGGCCGGGCCAGGTGAACACTGAAGCTTTCTTT. It translates to CASSRGPGQVNTEAFF.

This clonotype appeared a few times. This chain connects TRBV5-5 to TRBJ2-2, with 9 positions matching TRBD2. V was clipped by 2 bases and J by 4 bases; unmatched bases: 12. In germline, CDR1 is SGHKS, CDR2 YYEKEE (reference sequence). The CDR3 runs 18 residues. In DNA form, the CDR3 reads TGTGCCAGCAGCTTTCTGGCTAGCGGGATATGGGCCACCGGGGAGCTGTTTTTT. This translates into CASSFLASGIWATGELFF. The full variable domain, its missing parts supplied by reference TRBV5-5 and TRBJ2-2, is DAGVTQSPTHLIKTRGQQVTLRCSPISGHKSVSWYQQVLGQGPQFIFQYYEKEERGRGNFPDRFSARQFPNYSSELNVNALLLGDSALYLCASSFLASGIWATGELFFGEGSRLTVL.

This clonotype was counted at least ten times. The rearrangement links TRBV5-1 to TRBJ2-7; perhaps TRBD1 as D (6 bases). The CDR3 covers 17 residues. Germline V gene lookup returns CDR1 SGHRS and CDR2 YFSETQ. Between the trimmed V and J ends, which lost 4 bases and 0 bases, there was a span of 20 bases. The CDR3 DNA sequence: TGCGCCAGCAGCCTGGGGAAGGACAGAACCAGCTCCTACGAGCAGTACTTC. Translated, it gives CASSLGKDRTSSYEQYF.

This clonotype was found many times. The chain couples TRBV12-3 or TRBV12-4 to TRBJ2-5, with D possibly being TRBD1 (6 bases). The CDR3 length is 13 residues. Trimming stripped 6 bases from V and 4 bases from J, with 12 bases between. CDR3 nucleotides: TGTGCCAGCAGCTCAGGGGCGGGAGAGACCCAGTACTTC. Protein sequence: CASSSGAGETQYF.

This clonotype occurred a few times. The chain employs TRBV24-1 and TRBJ2-3, with a tentative D call TRBD1 (6 bases). V was pared by 3 bases and J by 2 bases, with 17 bases between. The CDR3 runs to 17 residues. From germline, CDR1 is KGHDR and CDR2 SFDVKD. In nucleotides, the CDR3 is TGTGCCACCAGTGATCAGGGGCCCGAGATCATCACAGATACGCAGTATTTT. Its protein product is CATSDQGPEIITDTQYF.

This clonotype was seen more than once but under ten times. The V gene is TRBV27, the J gene TRBJ2-3; D is possibly TRBD2 (6 bases). The germline gives CDR1 MNHEY, CDR2 SMNVEV (reference sequence). The CDR3 extends over 16 amino acids. V was cut by 5 bases and J by 1 base, with 16 bases left in between. The CDR3 here is CASSSPRPGGTDTQYF. The CDR3 DNA reads TGTGCCAGCAGTAGCCCCAGACCGGGAGGCACAGATACGCAGTATTTT.

This clonotype showed up just a few times. The rearrangement joins TRBV7-9 to TRBJ2-3; D is unresolved. CDR1 and CDR2 from the germline V gene are SEHNR and FQNEAQ (reference sequence). CDR3 size: 15 residues. With 6 bases removed from V and 2 bases from J, the gap between germline ends came to 15 bases. In nucleotides, the CDR3 is TGTGCCAGCAGTCTTCTTGACGGATACACAGATACGCAGTATTTT. Translated: CASSLLDGYTDTQYF.

The chain recombines TRBV11-2 with TRBJ2-7, with D uncertain. Trimming cost V 0 bases and J 5 bases, with 14 bases left between them. Germline V gene data show CDR1 as SGHAT and CDR2 as FQNNGV. CDR3 length: 15 residues. As DNA, the CDR3 is TGTGCCAGCAGCTTAGATCGGGTACGGCGACACGAGCAGTACTTC. Protein: CASSLDRVRRHEQYF.

The V call is TRBV2, the J call TRBJ2-7; tentatively, D is TRBD1 (6 bases). This CDR3 has 15 residues. The V end lost 8 bases, the J end lost 4 bases, and 21 bases lay between the germline ends. Germline assignment: CDR1 SNHLY and CDR2 FYNNEI. The CDR3 bases are TGTGCCAGCTCCGAAGGGGGTGGTGGGGGATACGAGCAGTACTTC. Its translation is CASSEGGGGGYEQYF.

This clonotype was seen more than once but under ten times. J is TRBJ2-7 and V is TRBV4-1; D uncertain. This CDR3 is 14 amino acids long. The germline V gene has CDR1 MGHRA and CDR2 YSYEKL. Trimming pared 1 base from V and 3 bases from J, leaving 10 bases between. The CDR3 DNA sequence: TGCGCCAGCAGCCAAGTAAATTTAGACTACGAGCAGTACTTC. Translated, it gives CASSQVNLDYEQYF.

This clonotype was detected a few times. DNA for the CDR3: TGTGCCAGCAGCCATCACATGATGCGAGACATTCAGTACTTC. It yields the protein CASSHHMMRDIQYF. This chain uses TRBV3-1 with TRBJ2-4; no clear D gene. CDR3 length: 14 residues. The germline gives CDR1 LGHDT, CDR2 YNNKEL (reference sequence). V was cut by 3 bases and J by 8 bases, with 14 bases left in between.

V gene TRBV20-1 combines with J gene TRBJ2-3; tentative D call: TRBD2 (6 bases). V shed 1 base and J shed 1 base, with 6 bases lying between them. This CDR3 has 13 amino acids. Germline CDR1 DFQATT, CDR2 SNEGSKA (reference sequence). DNA for the CDR3: TGCAGTGCTAGAGTAGCGGGCACAGATACGCAGTATTTT. Residues: CSARVAGTDTQYF.

This clonotype was seen many times. J is TRBJ2-2 and V is TRBV7-9; no clear D. This CDR3 region has 14 residues. Germline values: CDR1 SEHNR, CDR2 FQNEAQ (reference sequence). The V end was cut by 4 bases, the J end by 1 base, with 7 bases between. DNA of the CDR3: TGTGCCAGCAGCTATCAGATGAACACCGGGGAGCTGTTTTTT. Protein: CASSYQMNTGELFF.

In its sample, this clonotype was seen a few times. The chain recombines TRBV7-2 with TRBJ2-7; D remains unclear. This CDR3 comprises 11 residues. CDR1 is SGHTA, CDR2 FQGNSA, per germline. V lost 7 bases, J lost 3 bases, and 7 bases lay in between. For the CDR3, the DNA is TGTGCCAGCACATCTCTCTACGAGCAGTACTTC. Amino acid sequence: CASTSLYEQYF. Full variable domain (remainder filled in from reference TRBV7-2 and TRBJ2-7): GAGVSQSPSNKVTEKGKDVELRCDPISGHTALYWYRQSLGQGLEFLIYFQGNSAPDKSGLPSDRFSAERTGGSVSTLTIQRTQQEDSAVYLCASTSLYEQYFGPGTRLTVT.